This T cell receptor beta chain was recovered during a study of blood T cell repertoires in COVID-19. Overall study context: Donors in the United States, Italy and Spain gave samples during acute or convalescent COVID-19. From T cells, B-cell-depleted T cells, or PBMCs came the material, which was cDNA or gDNA.

V was clipped by 5 bases and J by 6 bases, with 14 bases between them. CDR3 length equals 14 residues. The germline gives CDR1 MNHEY, CDR2 SMNVEV (reference sequence). In the original processing: Reference gene primer amplification in the assay estimated nucleated cell counts. Produced via immunoSEQ multiplex PCR; TCRdb's table is partial and in-frame only. V, J and clone size derive from that table, while D and trimming were established from the DNA sequence. The sample yields approximately 360,000 clones, approximately 88% seen once. This sequence was found in a man aged 40-49 years with acute or convalescent COVID-19. Sample: peripheral blood. The chain uses TRBV27 and TRBJ1-5; D gene unclear. In DNA, the CDR3 is TGTGCCAGCAGTCCCAGCCGCTGGGCTCAGCCCCAGCATTTT. This codes for CASSPSRWAQPQHF.